These T cell receptor beta chains were read from a single sample in a study of Graves' ophthalmopathy and Graves' hyperthyroidism. From the multiplex PCR reads, TCRdb called clonotypes with MiXCR, one entry per CDR3 protein. In the table there are over a million distinct CDR3 sequences, about 36% of which are singletons. Sequenced sample: peripheral blood or thyroid tissue (not recorded which). These receptors originate from an adult man with Graves' hyperthyroidism. The CDR3 runs from the conserved cysteine through the conserved F or W.

cdr3_length,v_call,cdr3_aa
15,TRBV7-8,CASSLGTSGGSPLHF
15,TRBV7-2,CASSIASGDTYEQYF
15,TRBV11-2,CASSYVQRTAYEQYF
13,TRBV10-3,CAIRETVNQPQHF
13,TRBV9,CASRTGTGGEAFF
11,TRBV6-6,CATQRGGELFF
15,TRBV24-1,CATSDPGTGFYGYTF
16,TRBV2,CASSEGTTLYQETQYF
16,TRBV6-5,CASSEPGGAGTGELFF
17,TRBV7-3,CASSGRTSGGRTGELFF
15,TRBV25-1,CASSLRDTYLYEQYF
13,TRBV7-9,CASSSPFGEVIYF
15,TRBV6-2/TRBV6-3,CASSPSLERLYEQYF
13,TRBV5-8,CASSWGYGETQYF
14,TRBV2,CASRVGPGGETQYF
14,TRBV27,CASSSGLGRETQYF
11,TRBV10-2,CTTGRGGEQYF
15,TRBV19,CASNPGQPGYGELFF
13,TRBV19,CASSPLLDQPQHF
15,TRBV7-8,CASSTPGQGTETQYF
17,TRBV7-3,CASSFSAGTDNTGELFF
14,TRBV9,CASSPGTGGWEQYF
12,TRBV9,CASSQGGAGYTF
14,TRBV28,CASSSQGIGEKLFF
14,TRBV7-8,CASKQGAIYPEAFF
13,TRBV5-1,CASSLDGNGELFF
12,TRBV2,CASSASGRDEYF